One sample yielded the 26 T cell receptor beta chains listed below, sequenced in a study of blood T cells in healthy people across ages. PCR was performed a second time for about 7 to 11 cycles using a sample-barcoded 5' primer and a J-beta primer mix. TCRdb reprocessed the 5' RACE reads with MiXCR, giving one entry per CDR3 protein. The repertoire holds a few hundred thousand distinct CDR3 sequences, with roughly half as singletons. The material sequenced was blood. These receptors all come from a man aged 55-75 years in good health.

A few counts support this clonotype. The rearrangement joins TRBV4-1 to TRBJ1-2, with D perhaps matching TRBD1 (5 bases). Germline V gene sequence: CDR1 MGHRA, CDR2 YSYEKL. This CDR3 comprises 14 residues. V gave up 0 bases and J gave up 4 bases, with 9 bases separating them. The chain's CDR3 is CASSQDDSRYGYTF. CDR3 bases: TGCGCCAGCAGCCAAGACGACAGCCGCTATGGCTACACCTTC.

J is TRBJ1-2 and V is TRBV12-3 or TRBV12-4; 10 nucleotides match TRBD1. J was trimmed by 2 bases and V by 4 bases; bases with no gene match: 4. This CDR3 has 15 amino acids. Here the CDR3 reads CASSSRDRGNYGYTF. The DNA of the CDR3 is TGTGCCAGCAGTTCCCGGGACAGGGGCAACTATGGCTACACCTTC.

The chain links TRBV2 to TRBJ2-7; D call uncertain. Germline lookup yields CDR1 SNHLY and CDR2 FYNNEI. V was clipped by 7 bases and J by 2 bases, with 15 bases between them. CDR3 size: 14 residues. This CDR3 reads CASKNESPPYEQYF. CDR3 in DNA: TGTGCCAGCAAAAACGAGAGTCCCCCCTACGAGCAGTACTTC. Using reference TRBV2 and TRBJ2-7 for the parts outside the CDR3, the full variable domain is EPEVTQTPSHQVTQMGQEVILRCVPISNHLYFYWYRQILGQKVEFLVSFYNNEISEKSEIFDDQFSVERPDGSNFTLKIRSTKLEDSAMYFCASKNESPPYEQYFGPGTRLTVT.

The sample holds many counts of this clonotype. A much larger clone is a single base away; this may be a read error. The chain links TRBV29-1 to TRBJ2-5; TRBD2 matches 14 bases. This CDR3 comprises 14 residues. The V and J ends lost 8 bases and 11 bases, in that order; junction bases with no gene match: 13. Germline-derived CDR1 and CDR2 are SQVTM and ANQGSEA. CDR3 sequence (DNA): TGCAGCTCTAAGACTAGCGGGAGGGCCAATGAGCAGTACTTC. Protein: CSSKTSGRANEQYF.

The rearrangement uses TRBV20-1 and TRBJ2-5, with 8 bases identical to TRBD2. The end of the DNA is better explained by TRBJ2-7, so the J call may be wrong. This CDR3 is built from 15 residues. Germline V gene lookup returns CDR1 DFQATT and CDR2 SNEGSKA (reference sequence). The CDR3 here is CSARATTSSGVEQYF. The CDR3 nucleotides are TGCAGTGCTAGAGCGACGACTAGTAGCGGGGTCGAGCAGTACTTC.

This chain joins TRBV10-3 and TRBJ1-5; tentative D call: TRBD1 (6 bases). V gave up 5 bases and J gave up 3 bases, with 8 bases separating them. Per the germline V gene, CDR1 is ENHRY and CDR2 is SYGVKD. This CDR3 has 13 residues. CDR3 amino acids: CAISTGTNQPQHF. The CDR3 nucleotides are TGTGCCATCAGTACAGGGACCAATCAGCCCCAGCATTTT.

V is TRBV9 and J is TRBJ2-5; 13 nucleotides agree with TRBD2. After removal of 3 bases from V and 11 bases from J, the junction contained 10 bases not matched to a gene. Germline assignment: CDR1 SGDLS and CDR2 YYNGEE. The CDR3 extends over 15 amino acids. In DNA form, the CDR3 reads TGTGCCAGCAGCGACCGGACTAGCGGGGGTGATGAGCAGTACTTC. This sequence encodes CASSDRTSGGDEQYF.

V and J are TRBV20-1 and TRBJ1-1; D is unclear. Germline CDR1 and CDR2: DFQATT and SNEGSKA (reference sequence). This CDR3 comprises 12 residues. V shed 6 bases and J shed 1 base, with 9 bases lying between them. The CDR3 DNA is TGCAGTGCCCGCCGGTCGAACACTGAAGCTTTCTTT. Protein product: CSARRSNTEAFF.

This chain uses TRBV2 with TRBJ2-3; D is unclear. Germline loops: CDR1 SNHLY, CDR2 FYNNEI. The CDR3 contains 10 residues. The V gene lost 10 bases and the J gene lost 2 bases, with 4 bases spanning the gap. DNA of the CDR3: TGTGCCACCGCCACAGATACGCAGTATTTT. Amino acids: CATATDTQYF.

This clonotype showed up many times. The chain has TRBV20-1 and TRBJ1-1; 7 bases are a match to TRBD1. Germline values: CDR1 DFQATT, CDR2 SNEGSKA (reference sequence). Trimming cost V 2 bases and J 7 bases; bases outside gene matches: 7. The CDR3 loop spans 13 amino acids. The CDR3 spells CSARRLQGLEAFF. The CDR3, as DNA: TGCAGTGCTAGAAGATTACAGGGGCTTGAAGCTTTCTTT.

This clonotype appeared a single time. The junction does not match germline at one end; this may be a read error. This rearrangement joins TRBV29-1 to TRBJ2-1; D possibly corresponds to TRBD2 (6 bases). CDR3 length: 14 residues. Germline V CDR1 and CDR2: SQVTM, ANQGSEA. The CDR3 region is CSVDLPGEYSEQFF. The CDR3 DNA sequence: TGCAGCGTTGACCTACCGGGGGAATACAGTGAGCAGTTCTTC.

The chain carries TRBV11-2 and TRBJ2-1; D is possibly TRBD1 or TRBD2 (6 bases each). The V gene's germline CDR1 is SGHAT and CDR2 FQNNGV. The V gene lost 4 bases and the J gene lost 2 bases, with 12 bases spanning the gap. The CDR3 sequence is 15 residues long. The CDR3 region is CASSSSGATYNEQFF. The DNA for the CDR3 is TGTGCCAGCAGCTCTTCGGGGGCCACCTACAATGAGCAGTTCTTC. Complete variable domain (other parts from reference TRBV11-2 and TRBJ2-1): EAGVAQSPRYKIIEKRQSVAFWCNPISGHATLYWYQQILGQGPKLLIQFQNNGVVDDSQLPKDRFSAERLKGVDSTLKIQPAKLEDSAVYLCASSSSGATYNEQFFGPGTRLTVL.

This clonotype came up a few times. This sequence joins TRBV7-2 and TRBJ2-7; 14 nucleotides align to TRBD2. Trimming at V came to 3 bases and at J to 4 bases, leaving 11 bases not matched to a gene. The CDR3 consists of 18 residues. Germline loops: CDR1 SGHTA, CDR2 FQGNSA. This CDR3 is CASSLGTSGRRRGYEQYF. The CDR3 coding sequence is TGTGCCAGCAGCTTGGGGACTAGCGGGAGAAGACGCGGGTACGAGCAGTACTTC. Full variable domain (outside the CDR3, taken from reference TRBV7-2 and TRBJ2-7): GAGVSQSPSNKVTEKGKDVELRCDPISGHTALYWYRQSLGQGLEFLIYFQGNSAPDKSGLPSDRFSAERTGGSVSTLTIQRTQQEDSAVYLCASSLGTSGRRRGYEQYFGPGTRLTVT.

The chain combines TRBV5-1 with TRBJ2-4; 7 bases line up with TRBD2. Trimming removed 5 bases from V and 13 bases from J; junction bases left unmatched: 15. The germline V gene has CDR1 SGHRS and CDR2 YFSETQ. The CDR3 has 14 amino acids. The CDR3 coding sequence is TGCGCCAGCAGAAGTACAGCGGGAAGGTTTGAGCAGTACTTC. Translation: CASRSTAGRFEQYF.

With regard to this clonotype: This may be a read error: a much more frequent sequence differs by one nucleotide. The rearrangement links TRBV6-6 to TRBJ2-1; TRBD1 matches 8 bases. The trim removed 5 bases at V and 10 bases at J, leaving 16 bases unmatched. Germline assignment: CDR1 MNHNY and CDR2 SVGAGI (reference sequence). The CDR3 has 16 amino acids. CDR3 in DNA: TGTGCCAGCAGTCACCTCGCCGGACAGGGTCTGAGGGAGCAGTTCTTC. Translating gives CASSHLAGQGLREQFF.

This clonotype was observed a few times. V is TRBV11-2 and J is TRBJ2-7, with D possibly TRBD2 on 5 matching bases. The CDR3 is 13 residues long. Trimming removed 5 bases at V and 4 bases at J, with 12 bases between. Germline CDR1 SGHAT, CDR2 FQNNGV. CDR3 sequence: CASSPHEGYEQYF. The CDR3 region has the DNA TGTGCCAGCAGCCCCCACGAGGGATACGAGCAGTACTTC. The full variable domain, completed using reference TRBV11-2 and TRBJ2-7, is EAGVAQSPRYKIIEKRQSVAFWCNPISGHATLYWYQQILGQGPKLLIQFQNNGVVDDSQLPKDRFSAERLKGVDSTLKIQPAKLEDSAVYLCASSPHEGYEQYFGPGTRLTVT.

This clonotype was seen a handful of times. The gene calls are TRBV7-2 and TRBJ2-3, with D possibly TRBD2 on 5 matching bases. From germline, CDR1 is SGHTA and CDR2 FQGNSA. The CDR3 spans 14 residues. The V and J ends lost 1 base and 5 bases respectively, with 10 bases between them. CDR3 in amino acids: CASSLGGSRDTQYF. The DNA for the CDR3 is TGTGCCAGCAGCTTAGGTGGGAGTAGAGATACGCAGTATTTT. Together with reference TRBV7-2 and TRBJ2-3, the CDR3 gives the full variable domain: GAGVSQSPSNKVTEKGKDVELRCDPISGHTALYWYRQSLGQGLEFLIYFQGNSAPDKSGLPSDRFSAERTGGSVSTLTIQRTQQEDSAVYLCASSLGGSRDTQYFGPGTRLTVL.

This chain uses TRBV12-3 or TRBV12-4 with TRBJ1-1; the D gene is possibly TRBD1 (5 bases). Between the trimmed V and J ends, which lost 5 bases and 6 bases, there was a span of 16 bases. The CDR3 is 14 amino acids. The CDR3 DNA reads TGTGCCAGCAGTCGGGCAGGCGGGGCGGCTGAAGCTTTCTTT. Translated, it gives CASSRAGGAAEAFF.

This clonotype appeared many times. The CDR3 DNA follows: TGCAGCGTTGGGGGTAGCTCCTACGAGCAGTACTTC. Translation: CSVGGSSYEQYF. V is TRBV29-1 and J is TRBJ2-7; unclear D gene. There are 12 residues in the CDR3. Germline V gene data show CDR1 as SQVTM and CDR2 as ANQGSEA. V lost 4 bases to trimming and J lost 0 bases, with 7 bases between them.

The table lists this clonotype with a few counts. The gene calls are TRBV29-1 and TRBJ2-3; 8 bases are a match to TRBD1. The CDR3 is 14 amino acids. Germline V gene sequence: CDR1 SQVTM, CDR2 ANQGSEA. The V and J ends lost 0 bases and 5 bases, in that order; junction bases with no gene match: 4. CDR3 sequence reads: CSVEEDRAGDTQYF. The CDR3 DNA reads as TGCAGCGTTGAAGAGGACAGGGCGGGAGATACGCAGTATTTT.

The chain uses TRBV12-3 or TRBV12-4 and TRBJ2-5; D is uncertain. The CDR3 spans 14 residues. Deletions cut 3 bases from V and 2 bases from J, with 10 bases between. The CDR3: CASSFVGPQETQYF. The CDR3 DNA follows: TGTGCCAGCAGTTTTGTTGGACCACAAGAGACCCAGTACTTC.

This clonotype was seen only once. The V and J genes are TRBV5-1 and TRBJ2-5; D is perhaps TRBD1 (6 bases). The J call could be wrong; TRBJ2-7 is a better fit for the DNA end. The germline CDR1 and CDR2 sequences are SGHRS and YFSETQ. This CDR3 has 15 amino acids. CDR3 bases: TGCGCCAGCAGCTTGGGGGGAACAGGGTCCAACGAGCAGTACTTC. This encodes CASSLGGTGSNEQYF.

V gene TRBV7-9 combines with J gene TRBJ2-1; the D call may be TRBD1 or TRBD2 (6 bases each). The V gene's germline CDR1 is SEHNR and CDR2 FQNEAQ (reference sequence). V lost 4 bases, J lost 4 bases, and 14 bases lay in between. The CDR3 spans 15 residues. CDR3 residues: CASSSGALGYNEQFF. The CDR3 bases are TGTGCCAGCAGCTCGGGGGCCCTCGGGTACAATGAGCAGTTCTTC. The entire variable domain, with the rest obtained from reference TRBV7-9 and TRBJ2-1, is as follows: DTGVSQNPRHKITKRGQNVTFRCDPISEHNRLYWYRQTLGQGPEFLTYFQNEAQLEKSRLLSDRFSAERPKGSFSTLEIQRTEQGDSAMYLCASSSGALGYNEQFFGPGTRLTVL.

This clonotype was counted ten times or more. CDR3 sequence: CSAPQDIHNEQFF. In nucleotides, the CDR3 is TGCAGTGCTCCCCAGGACATACACAATGAGCAGTTCTTC. The V call is TRBV20-1, the J call TRBJ2-1; possibly TRBD1 for D (5 bases). The CDR3 covers 13 residues. The germline V and J ends were trimmed by 5 bases and 5 bases, with 13 bases remaining between them. Germline loops: CDR1 DFQATT, CDR2 SNEGSKA (reference sequence).

The rearrangement joins TRBV10-3 to TRBJ2-3; TRBD2 aligns across 8 bases. V lost 3 bases, J lost 2 bases, and 4 bases stayed unmatched. There are 15 residues in the CDR3. Per the germline V gene, CDR1 is ENHRY and CDR2 is SYGVKD. The CDR3 sequence: CAISETSGYTDTQYF. The DNA for the CDR3 is TGTGCCATCAGTGAAACTAGCGGCTACACAGATACGCAGTATTTT.

This clonotype has only one observation. The chain's CDR3 is CASSFGTGAGGYNEQFF. CDR3 DNA: TGTGCCAGCAGCTTTGGGACGGGGGCGGGGGGTTACAATGAGCAGTTCTTC. V and J are TRBV11-2 and TRBJ2-1; 8 positions match TRBD2. The CDR3 contains 17 residues. J gave up 4 bases and V 3 bases, and 11 bases lay outside the gene matches. Germline assignment: CDR1 SGHAT and CDR2 FQNNGV.